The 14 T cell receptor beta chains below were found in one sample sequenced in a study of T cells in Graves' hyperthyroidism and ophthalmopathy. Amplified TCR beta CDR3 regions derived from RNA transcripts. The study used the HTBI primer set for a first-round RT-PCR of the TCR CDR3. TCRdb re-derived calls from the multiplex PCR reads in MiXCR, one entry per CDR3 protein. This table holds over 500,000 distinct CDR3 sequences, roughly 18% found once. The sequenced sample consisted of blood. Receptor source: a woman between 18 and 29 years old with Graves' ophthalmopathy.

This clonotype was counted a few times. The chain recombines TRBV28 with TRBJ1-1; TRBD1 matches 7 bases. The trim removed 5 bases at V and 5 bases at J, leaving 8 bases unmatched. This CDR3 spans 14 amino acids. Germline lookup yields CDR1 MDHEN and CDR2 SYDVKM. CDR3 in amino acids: CASSLQGIKTEAFF. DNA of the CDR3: TGTGCCAGCAGTCTACAGGGGATAAAAACTGAAGCTTTCTTT.

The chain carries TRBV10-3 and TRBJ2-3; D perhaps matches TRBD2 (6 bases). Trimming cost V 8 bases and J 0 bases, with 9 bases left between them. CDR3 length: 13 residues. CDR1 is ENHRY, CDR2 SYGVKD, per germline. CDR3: CAIASDSTDTQYF. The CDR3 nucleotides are TGTGCCATCGCTAGCGACAGCACAGATACGCAGTATTTT.

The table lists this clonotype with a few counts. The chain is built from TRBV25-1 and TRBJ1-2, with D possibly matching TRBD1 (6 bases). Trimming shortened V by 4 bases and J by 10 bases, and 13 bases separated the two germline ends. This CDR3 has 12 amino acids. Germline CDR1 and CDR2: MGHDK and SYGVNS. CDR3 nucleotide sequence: TGTGCCAGCAGTGGACTGACAGGATCCTACACCTTC. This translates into CASSGLTGSYTF.

Written as DNA, the CDR3 is TGCGCCAGCAGCCAAGATCTCGGGGGGTGGAGGGAGACCCAGTACTTC. Amino acids: CASSQDLGGWRETQYF. This chain links TRBV4-1 with TRBJ2-5, with 7 bases lining up with TRBD2. Germline lookup yields CDR1 MGHRA and CDR2 YSYEKL. J gave up 5 bases and V 0 bases, and 9 bases lay outside the gene matches. The CDR3 covers 16 residues.

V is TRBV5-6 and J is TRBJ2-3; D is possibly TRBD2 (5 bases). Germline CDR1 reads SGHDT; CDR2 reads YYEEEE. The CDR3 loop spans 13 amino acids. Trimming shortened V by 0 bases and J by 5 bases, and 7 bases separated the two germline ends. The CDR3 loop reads CASSLAGIDTQYF. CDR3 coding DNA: TGTGCCAGCAGCTTGGCCGGGATAGATACGCAGTATTTT. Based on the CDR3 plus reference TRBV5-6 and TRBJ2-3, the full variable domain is DAGVTQSPTHLIKTRGQQVTLRCSPKSGHDTVSWYQQALGQGPQFIFQYYEEEERQRGNFPDRFSGHQFPNYSSELNVNALLLGDSALYLCASSLAGIDTQYFGPGTRLTVL.

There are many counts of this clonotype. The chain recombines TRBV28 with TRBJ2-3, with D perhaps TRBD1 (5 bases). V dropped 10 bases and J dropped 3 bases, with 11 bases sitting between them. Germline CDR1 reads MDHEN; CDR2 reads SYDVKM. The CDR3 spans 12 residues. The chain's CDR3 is CAINKGTDTQYF. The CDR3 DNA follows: TGTGCCATCAATAAGGGGACAGATACGCAGTATTTT.

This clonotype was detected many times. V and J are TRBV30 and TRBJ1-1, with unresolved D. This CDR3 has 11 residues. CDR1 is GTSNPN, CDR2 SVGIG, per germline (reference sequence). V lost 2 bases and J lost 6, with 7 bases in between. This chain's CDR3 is CAWSSGAEAFF. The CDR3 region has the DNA TGTGCCTGGAGTTCTGGGGCTGAAGCTTTCTTT.

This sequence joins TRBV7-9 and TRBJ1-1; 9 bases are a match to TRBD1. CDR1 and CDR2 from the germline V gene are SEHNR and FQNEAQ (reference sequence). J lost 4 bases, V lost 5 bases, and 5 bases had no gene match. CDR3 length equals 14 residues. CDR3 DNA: TGTGCCAGCAGCACCGACAGGGGGTCCACTGAAGCTTTCTTT. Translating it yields CASSTDRGSTEAFF.

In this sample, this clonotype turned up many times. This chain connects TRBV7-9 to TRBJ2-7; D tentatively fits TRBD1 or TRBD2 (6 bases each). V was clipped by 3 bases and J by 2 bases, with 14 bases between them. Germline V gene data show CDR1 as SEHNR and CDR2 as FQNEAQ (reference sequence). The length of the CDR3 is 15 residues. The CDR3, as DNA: TGTGCCAGCAGCTTTACAGGGAGGTCCCCCTACGAGCAGTACTTC. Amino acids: CASSFTGRSPYEQYF.

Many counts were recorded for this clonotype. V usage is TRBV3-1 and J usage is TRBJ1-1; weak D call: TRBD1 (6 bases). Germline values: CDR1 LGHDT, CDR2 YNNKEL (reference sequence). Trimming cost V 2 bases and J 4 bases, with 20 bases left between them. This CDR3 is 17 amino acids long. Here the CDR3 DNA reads TGTGCCAGCAGCCAAAGACGGGACGGGGGCCGCGGCACTGAAGCTTTCTTT. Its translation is CASSQRRDGGRGTEAFF. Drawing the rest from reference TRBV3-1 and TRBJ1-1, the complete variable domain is DTAVSQTPKYLVTQMGNDKSIKCEQNLGHDTMYWYKQDSKKFLKIMFSYNNKELIINETVPNRFSPKSPDKAHLNLHINSLELGDSAVYFCASSQRRDGGRGTEAFFGQGTRLTVV.

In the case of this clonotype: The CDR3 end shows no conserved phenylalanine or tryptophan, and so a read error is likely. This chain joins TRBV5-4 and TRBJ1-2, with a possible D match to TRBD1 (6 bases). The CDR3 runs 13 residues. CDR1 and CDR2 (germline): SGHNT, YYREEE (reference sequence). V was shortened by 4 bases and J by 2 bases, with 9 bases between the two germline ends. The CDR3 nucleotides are TGTGCCAGCAGCGTGGACAGCAACTATGGCTACACCTCC. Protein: CASSVDSNYGYTS.

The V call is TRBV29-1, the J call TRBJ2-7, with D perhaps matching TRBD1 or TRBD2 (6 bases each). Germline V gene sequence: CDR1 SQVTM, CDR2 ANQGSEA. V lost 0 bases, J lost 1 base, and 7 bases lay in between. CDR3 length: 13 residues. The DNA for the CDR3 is TGCAGCGTTGAAGAAGGGGGGTCCTACGAGCAGTACTTC. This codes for CSVEEGGSYEQYF.

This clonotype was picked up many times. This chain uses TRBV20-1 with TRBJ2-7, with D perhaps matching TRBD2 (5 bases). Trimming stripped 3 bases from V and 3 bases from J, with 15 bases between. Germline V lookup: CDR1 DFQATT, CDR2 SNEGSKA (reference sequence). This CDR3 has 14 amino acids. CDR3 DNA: TGCAGTGCTAGCTCTCCGAACGCGGGCTACGAGCAGTACTTC. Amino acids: CSASSPNAGYEQYF.

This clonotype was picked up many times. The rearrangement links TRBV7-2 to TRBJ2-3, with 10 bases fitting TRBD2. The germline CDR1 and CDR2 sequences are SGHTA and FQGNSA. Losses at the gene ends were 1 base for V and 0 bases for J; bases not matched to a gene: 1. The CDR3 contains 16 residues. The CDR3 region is CASSLVAGGSTDTQYF. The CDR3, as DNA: TGTGCCAGCAGCTTAGTAGCGGGGGGAAGCACAGATACGCAGTATTTT.